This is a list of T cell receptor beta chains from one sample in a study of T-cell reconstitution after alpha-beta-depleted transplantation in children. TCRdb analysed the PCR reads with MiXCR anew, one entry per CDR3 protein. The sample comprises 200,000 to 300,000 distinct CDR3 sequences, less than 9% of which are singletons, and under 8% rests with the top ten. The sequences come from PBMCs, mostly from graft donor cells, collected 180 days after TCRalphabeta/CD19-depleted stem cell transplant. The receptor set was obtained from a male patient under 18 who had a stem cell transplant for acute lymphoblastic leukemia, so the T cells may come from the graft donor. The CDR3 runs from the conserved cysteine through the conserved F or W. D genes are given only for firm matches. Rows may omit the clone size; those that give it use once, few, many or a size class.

CDR3 protein: CAISAQGVAGFSYEQYF
CDR3 DNA: TGTGCCATCAGTGCCCAAGGGGTAGCGGGATTCTCCTACGAGCAGTACTTC
clone size: many
V gene: TRBV10-3
J gene: TRBJ2-7
D gene: TRBD2

CDR3 protein: CASRPSVSSYEQYF
CDR3 DNA: TGCGCCAGCAGACCTAGCGTGAGCTCCTACGAGCAGTACTTC
clone size: many
V gene: TRBV5-1
J gene: TRBJ2-7
D gene: NA

CDR3 protein: CASSYSGLANIQYF
CDR3 DNA: TGTGCCAGCAGTTACTCGGGACTAGCTAACATTCAGTACTTC
clone size: few
V gene: TRBV6-5
J gene: TRBJ2-4
D gene: TRBD2

CDR3 protein: CSARGHRDRGGYTF
CDR3 DNA: TGCAGTGCTAGAGGCCACCGGGACAGGGGTGGCTACACCTTC
clone size: many
V gene: TRBV20-1
J gene: TRBJ1-2
D gene: TRBD1

CDR3 protein: CASSPMGYEQYF
CDR3 DNA: TGTGCCAGCAGTCCCATGGGCTACGAGCAGTACTTC
clone size: many
V gene: TRBV27
J gene: TRBJ2-7
D gene: NA

CDR3 protein: CSAREGRVGNIQYF
CDR3 DNA: TGCAGTGCTAGAGAAGGGAGAGTCGGAAACATTCAGTACTTC
clone size: many
V gene: TRBV20-1
J gene: TRBJ2-4
D gene: NA

CDR3 protein: CSGIIAGGPRSTDTQYF
CDR3 DNA: TGCAGTGGGATCATAGCGGGGGGGCCTCGTAGCACAGATACGCAGTATTTT
clone size: many
V gene: TRBV20-1
J gene: TRBJ2-3
D gene: TRBD2

CDR3 protein: CASSLGARRDTEAFF
CDR3 DNA: TGTGCCAGCAGCTTGGGTGCCCGGCGGGACACTGAAGCTTTCTTT
clone size: many
V gene: TRBV5-5
J gene: TRBJ1-1
D gene: NA

CDR3 protein: CSARGGGRETQYF
CDR3 DNA: TGCAGTGCCCGTGGGGGTGGGAGAGAGACCCAGTACTTC
clone size: many
V gene: TRBV20-1
J gene: TRBJ2-5
D gene: NA

CDR3 protein: CASSPRDRGNQNYGYTF
CDR3 DNA: TGTGCCAGCAGCCCTCGGGACAGGGGGAATCAAAACTATGGCTACACCTTC
clone size: many
V gene: TRBV7-7
J gene: TRBJ1-2
D gene: TRBD1

CDR3 protein: CATSDLRQGNTGELFF
CDR3 DNA: TGTGCCACCAGTGATTTGAGACAGGGGAACACCGGGGAGCTGTTTTTT
clone size: many
V gene: TRBV24-1
J gene: TRBJ2-2
D gene: TRBD1

CDR3 protein: CASSQGRQQYF
CDR3 DNA: TGTGCCAGCTCACAAGGACGGCAGCAGTACTTC
clone size: many
V gene: TRBV18
J gene: TRBJ2-7
D gene: NA

CDR3 protein: CASSFTGARGYEQYF
CDR3 DNA: TGTGCCAGCAGTTTTACAGGGGCCCGGGGGTACGAGCAGTACTTC
clone size: many
V gene: TRBV13
J gene: TRBJ2-7
D gene: NA

CDR3 protein: CASSLGLASSEQFF
CDR3 DNA: TGTGCCAGCAGCTTAGGACTAGCTTCATCTGAGCAGTTCTTC
clone size: many
V gene: TRBV7-3
J gene: TRBJ2-1
D gene: TRBD2

CDR3 protein: CASSLVFPGPRSSYEQYF
CDR3 DNA: TGTGCCAGCAGCTTAGTGTTTCCGGGACCCAGGAGCTCCTACGAGCAGTACTTC
clone size: few
V gene: TRBV7-8
J gene: TRBJ2-7
D gene: NA

CDR3 protein: CASRLGWGGKLYNEQFF
CDR3 DNA: TGTGCAAGTCGCTTAGGATGGGGGGGTAAACTGTACAATGAGCAGTTCTTC
clone size: NA
V gene: TRBV12-2
J gene: TRBJ2-1
D gene: NA

CDR3 protein: CASSFGTASYGYTF
CDR3 DNA: TGCGCCAGCAGCTTCGGGACAGCGAGCTATGGCTACACCTTC
clone size: many
V gene: TRBV5-1
J gene: TRBJ1-2
D gene: TRBD1

CDR3 protein: CASSWEGGTGELFF
CDR3 DNA: TGTGCCAGCAGCTGGGAGGGCGGCACCGGGGAGCTGTTTTTT
clone size: many
V gene: TRBV7-8
J gene: TRBJ2-2
D gene: TRBD2

CDR3 protein: CASSEEKTGLILPISNYGYTF
CDR3 DNA: TGTGCCAGCAGTGAAGAGAAGACAGGCCTTATCCTACCTATTAGTAACTATGGCTACACCTTC
clone size: many
V gene: TRBV25-1
J gene: TRBJ1-2
D gene: NA

CDR3 protein: CASTASGLAGHEQYF
CDR3 DNA: TGTGCCAGCACCGCCTCGGGACTAGCTGGCCACGAGCAGTACTTC
clone size: many
V gene: TRBV28
J gene: TRBJ2-7
D gene: TRBD2

CDR3 protein: CASSQGYNQPQHF
CDR3 DNA: TGCGCCAGTTCACAGGGTTACAATCAGCCCCAGCATTTT
clone size: few
V gene: TRBV5-1
J gene: TRBJ1-5
D gene: NA

CDR3 protein: CASILRDRVYF
CDR3 DNA: TGTGCCAGCATACTCCGGGACAGGGTTTATTTC
clone size: many
V gene: TRBV28
J gene: TRBJ2-7
D gene: TRBD1

CDR3 protein: CASSLGERIGYGYTF
CDR3 DNA: TGTGCCAGCAGTTTAGGGGAGAGAATCGGCTATGGCTACACCTTC
clone size: many
V gene: TRBV12-3/TRBV12-4
J gene: TRBJ1-2
D gene: NA

CDR3 protein: CASSSRLAGYSYNEQFF
CDR3 DNA: TGTGCCAGCAGCTCTCGACTAGCGGGATACTCCTACAATGAGCAGTTCTTC
clone size: many
V gene: TRBV12-3/TRBV12-4
J gene: TRBJ2-1
D gene: TRBD2

CDR3 protein: CASSESELAGAYEQYF
CDR3 DNA: TGCGCCAGCAGTGAGTCGGAACTAGCGGGAGCATACGAGCAGTACTTC
clone size: many
V gene: TRBV10-2
J gene: TRBJ2-7
D gene: TRBD2